This TCR beta chain was captured by sequencing in a study of T cells in Graves' hyperthyroidism and ophthalmopathy (dated by TCRdb to the late 2010s). The study in broad terms: Peripheral blood samples were taken at the time of initial diagnosis, prior to any treatment. To identify distinguishing TCR V-J signatures, a discovery cohort of 90 to 100 patients was used, comprising roughly 45 with Graves' ophthalmopathy and under 60 with stable Graves' hyperthyroidism. An independent validation cohort of about 20 hyperthyroidism patients and 17 patients who later progressed to ophthalmopathy tested prospective prediction of ophthalmopathy. The roughly 100 discovery patients were randomly divided into training and test sets at a 7:3 ratio. In about six Graves' hyperthyroidism patients, the study also compared T-cell repertoires from thyroid tissue with T-cell repertoires from blood. After sampling, hyperthyroidism patients received methimazole starting at 30 mg daily, and ophthalmopathy patients received high-dose intravenous methylprednisolone. The paper reports TCR Vbeta CDR3 sequencing of roughly 140 peripheral blood samples: fewer than 50 ophthalmopathy, roughly 74 hyperthyroidism and 17 progressor patients.

Graves' hyperthyroidism was defined as stable when no progression to ophthalmopathy occurred over 18 months of follow-up. The hyperthyroidism patients were between 18 and 65 years old and newly diagnosed, with a disease duration of less than 2 months. The study excluded patients with uncontrolled infections, other autoimmune diseases, pregnancy or lactation. Diagnoses were based on clinical symptoms, serum thyroxine and TRAb, thyroid ultrasound and orbital computed tomography. PBMCs were separated from over 9 ml of fresh peripheral blood using Ficoll-Paque density gradient centrifugation. Trizol reagent was used to extract total RNA, and RNA quality was then checked on an Agilent 2100 Bioanalyzer. This clonotype was seen ten or more times. What this receptor recognizes is not known. Within one base of it there is no much larger clone, and no base qualities were kept. The germline V gene specifies ENHRY as CDR1 and SYGVKD as CDR2. V was cut back by 0 bases and J by 8 bases, leaving a gap of 23 bases between them. The CDR3, from cysteine to phenylalanine, totals 18 residues. Kept here is only the CDR3 DNA, which spans 54 bases and is read in frame from base 1.

General findings and caveats noted by the study authors: Ophthalmopathy was separated from stable hyperthyroidism by a 13 V-J signature model, with around 90% sensitivity and approximately 81% specificity obtained in cross-validation and 80%/75% obtained in testing. During validation, the model predicted progression to ophthalmopathy a median of roughly six months ahead of onset, with roughly 65% sensitivity and 72% to 80% specificity. Most expanded thyroid clonotypes (frequency above 0.001) were also detected in blood, suggesting blood repertoires may reflect thyroid immune responses. Sample size was not statistically predetermined, and investigators were not blinded to group allocation.

TCR beta CDR3 regions were amplified from RNA transcripts. The first round of RT-PCR for the TCR CDR3 was performed with the HTBI primer set and the Qiagen OneStep RT-PCR kit. Libraries were constructed in a second round of multiplex PCR, after which size selection and purification were performed. Sequencing of the libraries was done on an Illumina HiSeq2000 using paired-end 100 bp reads. Turning to the authors' computational methods: SOAPnuke was used to process the raw data, throwing out any read that contained adapters or uncalled bases, had a mean Phred below 15, or lacked an exact constant-primer or identifier match. COPE v1.2.5 was used to merge the high-quality paired reads, and each unique nucleotide sequence was defined as a clonotype. MiTCR v1.1 was used to align the clonotypes against IMGT TRBV, TRBD and TRBJ reference segments. Analysis was restricted to V-J combinations with a frequency above 0.0001, which covered 99% to 99.2% of repertoires. The TCS score was defined as F50 (clonal expansion) divided by E x V (chaos), with BLOSUM62-based TCRdist calculated between CDR3 peptides within each V-J. Welch's t-statistics and random forest reduced just over 500 V-J features to roughly 13, which were used in a naive Bayes classifier (R e1071). TCRdb took the public reads, trimmed them with fastp at Q25, ran MiXCR for clone calling and kept in-frame beta chains. Entries that share a CDR3 protein sequence are merged under the most common genes and DNA. The V and J calls and clone size are TCRdb's, not the authors'. Across this sample there are a few hundred thousand distinct CDR3 sequences, with approximately 13% seen only once. About 9.1% of the sample lies in the top ten.

The source is a woman younger than 35 with Graves' hyperthyroidism. What was sequenced was blood. The chain is encoded by TRBV10-3 joined to TRBJ2-1; a tentative D call is TRBD2 (5 bases match). The CDR3 is CAISESRGGQPINHEQFF. In nucleotides, the sequence is TGTGCCATCAGTGAGTCGAGAGGAGGCCAGCCTATTAACCATGAGCAGTTCTTC.